This TCR beta chain was retrieved from a study of PD-1 blockade in classical Hodgkin lymphoma. Study context: Patients were dosed intravenously with nivolumab at 3 mg/kg every 2 weeks.

Measured with immunoSEQ multiplex PCR; TCRdb has only the in-frame clones, and not every one. The sample comprises some 96,000 clones, over 70% of which are singletons, and 9.5% to 15% rests with the top ten. Study-level findings and limits: Newly diagnosed patients reportedly trailed healthy donors in baseline TCR diversity. The causes of the repertoire differences, possibly disease activity or prior therapy, remain undefined. Before treatment, complete responders showed about the same diversity as newly diagnosed patients.

With regard to this clone: What it binds is unknown.

Every patient had relapsed following autologous stem cell transplantation, and cohorts differed in brentuximab vedotin exposure. The TCR sequence derives from a human donor with classical Hodgkin lymphoma. This specimen consisted of peripheral blood mononuclear cells (PBMCs), obtained at baseline.

This CDR3 reads CAGGYRVTDTQYF. The CDR3 DNA follows: TGTGCCGGGGGTTACAGAGTCACAGATACGCAGTATTTT. The chain carries TRBV11-2 and TRBJ2-3; D possibly matches TRBD1 or TRBD2 (5 bases each). Germline lookup yields CDR1 SGHAT and CDR2 FQNNGV. Trimming cost V 11 bases and J 2 bases, with 14 bases left between them. The CDR3 length is 13 residues.